Each of the 31 T cell receptor beta chains below was sequenced from the same sample in a study of shared clonotypes between healthy human individuals. The table came from immunoSEQ multiplex PCR; TCRdb's copy has only in-frame clones and leaves some out. In the table there are approximately 340,000 clones, 73% of which are singletons. Sequencing was done on a sample of memory CD4+ T cells sorted from blood. Subset noted: CD45RA-negative fraction. The receptors were gathered from a man aged 25-40 years in good health.

The V gene is TRBV7-8, the J gene TRBJ2-7; 9 bases match TRBD2. The length of the CDR3 is 18 residues. Germline CDR1 reads SGHVS; CDR2 reads FQNEAQ. Trimming took 3 bases from V and 4 from J; bases not matched to a gene: 16. CDR3 residues: CASSLWRGGILERYEQYF. The CDR3 nucleotides are TGTGCCAGCAGCTTGTGGCGGGGGGGGATCCTTGAACGATACGAGCAGTACTTC.

The V and J genes are TRBV29-1 and TRBJ1-1; the D gene is possibly TRBD1 (5 bases). The CDR3 sequence is 12 residues long. Trimming removed 7 bases from V and 0 bases from J, with 9 bases in between. Germline CDR1 and CDR2: SQVTM and ANQGSEA. CDR3 bases: TGCAGCGGACAGATTATGAACACTGAAGCTTTCTTT. Its translation is CSGQIMNTEAFF.

V and J are TRBV11-2 and TRBJ1-1; TRBD1 might be the D (6 bases). Trimming left V 3 bases short and J 1 base short, with 15 bases between. The CDR3 runs 16 residues. Germline V gene lookup returns CDR1 SGHAT and CDR2 FQNNGV. The DNA for the CDR3 is TGTGCCAGCAGCTTCCACCAACAGGGACCGAACACTGAAGCTTTCTTT. Encoded protein: CASSFHQQGPNTEAFF. The full variable domain, in which reference TRBV11-2 and TRBJ1-1 provide the parts outside the CDR3, is EAGVAQSPRYKIIEKRQSVAFWCNPISGHATLYWYQQILGQGPKLLIQFQNNGVVDDSQLPKDRFSAERLKGVDSTLKIQPAKLEDSAVYLCASSFHQQGPNTEAFFGQGTRLTVV.

V usage is TRBV11-3 and J usage is TRBJ2-5; TRBD1 agrees at 7 bases. The V gene's germline CDR1 is SGHNT and CDR2 YENEEA. The CDR3 is 15 residues long. The J segment lost 2 bases and the V segment lost 1 base, leaving 4 bases of the junction unmatched. The DNA of the CDR3 is TGTGCCAGCAGCTTAGGACAGGGCTTACAAGAGACCCAGTACTTC. It encodes CASSLGQGLQETQYF.

This chain uses TRBV10-3 with TRBJ1-1; D might be TRBD1 (6 bases). The length of the CDR3 is 14 residues. The germline V gene has CDR1 ENHRY and CDR2 SYGVKD. Between the trimmed V and J ends, which lost 5 bases and 8 bases, there was a span of 18 bases. The CDR3 here is CAISTLQGRSEAFF. The CDR3 DNA reads as TGTGCCATCAGTACCCTACAGGGTCGAAGCGAAGCTTTCTTT.

The chain couples TRBV10-3 to TRBJ2-1; 8 nucleotides align to TRBD2. The junction had 9 bases not matched to a gene; V was cut back by 0 bases and J by 8 bases. CDR1 and CDR2 (germline): ENHRY, SYGVKD. The CDR3 has 16 amino acids. The DNA of the CDR3 is TGTGCCATCAGTGAGTCAGGAGCGGGGGCTAGCCATGAGCAGTTCTTC. Encoded protein: CAISESGAGASHEQFF.

The rearrangement uses TRBV7-2 and TRBJ2-7, with 13 nucleotides matching TRBD2. The length of the CDR3 is 16 residues. The germline V gene encodes CDR1 SGHTA and CDR2 FQGNSA. V shed 5 bases, J shed 2 bases, and the junction held 6 bases outside the gene matches. The CDR3 sequence is CASSRGGLAGAYEQYF. The CDR3 coding sequence is TGTGCCAGCAGCCGAGGCGGACTAGCGGGAGCCTACGAGCAGTACTTC. The full variable domain, its missing parts supplied by reference TRBV7-2 and TRBJ2-7, is GAGVSQSPSNKVTEKGKDVELRCDPISGHTALYWYRQSLGQGLEFLIYFQGNSAPDKSGLPSDRFSAERTGGSVSTLTIQRTQQEDSAVYLCASSRGGLAGAYEQYFGPGTRLTVT.

The rearrangement joins TRBV2 to TRBJ2-5; D not certain. This CDR3 is 13 amino acids long. In germline, CDR1 is SNHLY, CDR2 FYNNEI. V shed 3 bases and J shed 3 bases, with 8 bases lying between them. CDR3 in amino acids: CASSDVGKETQYF. CDR3 nucleotide sequence: TGTGCCAGCAGTGACGTGGGGAAAGAGACCCAGTACTTC.

This chain links TRBV6-6 with TRBJ2-6; D perhaps matches TRBD2 (6 bases). V gave up 0 bases and J gave up 4 bases, with 10 bases separating them. The CDR3 sequence is 16 residues long. Germline values: CDR1 MNHNY, CDR2 SVGAGI (reference sequence). The CDR3 region has the DNA TGTGCCAGCAGTTACTCGGCGGGGAGCGGGGCCAACGTCCTGACTTTC. It encodes CASSYSAGSGANVLTF.

A word on this clone: Other DNA variants within this sample encode the same CDR3. The rearrangement links TRBV10-3 to TRBJ1-2; 11 bases agree with TRBD1. CDR1 and CDR2 from the germline V gene are ENHRY and SYGVKD. This CDR3 spans 14 amino acids. The V and J ends lost 3 bases and 8 bases, in that order; junction bases with no gene match: 5. The CDR3 is CAISEGQGARGYTF. In nucleotides, the CDR3 is TGTGCCATCAGTGAAGGACAGGGGGCGCGAGGCTACACCTTC.

This clone was detected only a few times. In the same sample, other DNA sequences code for this CDR3. V and J are TRBV7-9 and TRBJ1-1; D is undetermined. Germline CDR1 SEHNR, CDR2 FQNEAQ (reference sequence). The V end was cut by 6 bases, the J end by 1 base, with 9 bases between. The CDR3 sequence is 13 residues long. The CDR3 spells CASSFSGNTEAFF. In DNA, the CDR3 is TGTGCCAGCAGTTTTTCAGGGAACACTGAAGCTTTCTTT.

This clone was counted a single time. This chain links TRBV5-1 with TRBJ1-5; D gene unclear. The CDR3 sequence is 13 residues long. V lost 1 base and J lost 7, with 9 bases in between. Germline CDR1 and CDR2: SGHRS and YFSETQ. The CDR3 loop reads CASSLLEGQPQHF. The DNA of the CDR3 is TGCGCCAGCAGCTTGTTAGAAGGACAGCCCCAGCATTTT. Supplemented by reference TRBV5-1 and TRBJ1-5, the full variable domain reads KAGVTQTPRYLIKTRGQQVTLSCSPISGHRSVSWYQQTPGQGLQFLFEYFSETQRNKGNFPGRFSGRQFSNSRSEMNVSTLELGDSALYLCASSLLEGQPQHFGDGTRLSIL.

This chain uses TRBV19 with TRBJ1-1; no clear D. Per germline, CDR1 LNHDA and CDR2 SQIVND (reference sequence). V was trimmed by 2 bases and J by 0 bases, leaving 7 bases between them. The CDR3 runs to 14 residues. The DNA of the CDR3 is TGTGCCAGTAGTATATCACGGATGAACACTGAAGCTTTCTTT. As protein: CASSISRMNTEAFF.

The chain couples TRBV27 to TRBJ2-7; D ambiguous. CDR1 MNHEY and CDR2 SMNVEV come from the germline V gene (reference sequence). The V and J ends lost 3 bases and 0 bases respectively, with 18 bases between them. This CDR3 comprises 17 residues. The CDR3 DNA reads TGTGCCAGCAGTTTCCCCACCCGACTTGGGCACTCCTACGAGCAGTACTTC. This gives the protein CASSFPTRLGHSYEQYF.

V is TRBV29-1 and J is TRBJ2-1, with D possibly matching TRBD2 (5 bases). V dropped 4 bases and J dropped 2 bases, with 18 bases sitting between them. The CDR3 has 16 residues. The V gene's germline CDR1 is SQVTM and CDR2 ANQGSEA. The CDR3 coding sequence is TGCAGCGTTGGGGGTGTAACGTCGCGGGCCTACAATGAGCAGTTCTTC. Translated: CSVGGVTSRAYNEQFF.

The chain couples TRBV5-6 to TRBJ2-1, with D perhaps being TRBD1 or TRBD2 (5 bases each). CDR3 size: 16 residues. Germline loops: CDR1 SGHDT, CDR2 YYEEEE. Trimming took off 3 bases at V and 6 bases at J, with 19 bases between the two ends. This CDR3 is CASSSFGGVWVNEQFF. CDR3 bases: TGTGCCAGCAGCTCCTTTGGGGGAGTTTGGGTCAATGAGCAGTTCTTC.

This chain links TRBV6-6 with TRBJ2-3, with D perhaps matching TRBD2 (5 bases). CDR1 and CDR2 (germline): MNHNY, SVGAGI (reference sequence). Trimming took 5 bases from V and 6 from J, leaving 15 bases between them. This CDR3 comprises 14 residues. Written as DNA, the CDR3 is TGTGCCAGCAGTACCCACACCCGAGGGGATACGCAGTATTTT. Protein: CASSTHTRGDTQYF.

The chain links TRBV6-5 to TRBJ2-3; D gene ambiguous. The CDR3 has 13 amino acids. The germline CDR1 and CDR2 sequences are MNHEY and SVGAGI. The ends were cut back, 0 bases at V and 1 base at J, with 2 bases in the middle. The CDR3 loop reads CASSYSGTDTQYF. In DNA form, the CDR3 reads TGTGCCAGCAGTTACTCGGGCACAGATACGCAGTATTTT.

As to this clone: This may arise from a read error, as a much more abundant clone is one base away. The V gene is TRBV7-9, the J gene TRBJ1-4; a weak D match, TRBD1 (5 bases). CDR3 size: 17 residues. Trimming shortened V by 5 bases and J by 6 bases, and 22 bases separated the two germline ends. Germline V gene sequence: CDR1 SEHNR, CDR2 FQNEAQ (reference sequence). CDR3 loop: CASSPIAGGGRDEKLFF. CDR3 DNA: TGTGCCAGCAGCCCCATCGCCGGCGGGGGGAGGGATGAAAAACTGTTTTTT. Drawing the rest from reference TRBV7-9 and TRBJ1-4, the complete variable domain is DTGVSQNPRHKITKRGQNVTFRCDPISEHNRLYWYRQTLGQGPEFLTYFQNEAQLEKSRLLSDRFSAERPKGSFSTLEIQRTEQGDSAMYLCASSPIAGGGRDEKLFFGSGTQLSVL.

The chain carries TRBV7-9 and TRBJ1-5; tentative D call: TRBD1 (6 bases). The CDR3 has 14 residues. V lost 5 bases and J 1 base, leaving 9 bases between the germline ends. Germline CDR1 SEHNR, CDR2 FQNEAQ (reference sequence). The CDR3 nucleotides are TGTGCCAGCAGCGTTGGACAGAGCAATCAGCCCCAGCATTTT. This translates into CASSVGQSNQPQHF.

The chain joins TRBV2 to TRBJ2-3; 9 nucleotides line up with TRBD2. This CDR3 contains 16 residues. Germline CDR1 SNHLY, CDR2 FYNNEI. J was trimmed by 1 base and V by 6 bases; bases with no gene match: 8. The CDR3 spells CASSTVAGGGTDTQYF. CDR3 nucleotides: TGTGCCAGCAGCACCGTTGCGGGAGGGGGCACAGATACGCAGTATTTT.

The chain links TRBV19 to TRBJ2-1; unclear D gene. CDR1 and CDR2 from the germline V gene are LNHDA and SQIVND (reference sequence). V lost 5 bases and J lost 8, with 10 bases in between. The CDR3 has 12 residues. CDR3 protein: CASSLIWDEQFF. For the CDR3, the DNA is TGTGCCAGTAGTTTAATCTGGGATGAGCAGTTCTTC.

The chain couples TRBV5-5 to TRBJ2-3, with 7 positions matching TRBD2. The V gene's germline CDR1 is SGHKS and CDR2 YYEKEE (reference sequence). CDR3 length: 15 residues. V lost 4 bases and J lost 3; bases outside the gene matches: 8. CDR3 region: CASSTRGEGTDTQYF. The CDR3 DNA sequence: TGTGCCAGCAGCACCCGGGGGGAGGGGACAGATACGCAGTATTTT.

This chain uses TRBV11-2 with TRBJ2-3; 7 bases are a match to TRBD2. Germline V gene lookup returns CDR1 SGHAT and CDR2 FQNNGV. J was trimmed by 0 bases and V by 1 base; bases with no gene match: 4. CDR3 length: 16 amino acids. This CDR3 reads CASSLVGGSSTDTQYF. As DNA, the CDR3 is TGTGCCAGCAGCTTAGTAGGCGGGAGTAGCACAGATACGCAGTATTTT.

The genes are TRBV29-1 and TRBJ2-3, with D hard to call. The CDR3 is 12 amino acids. V shed 6 bases and J shed 2 bases, with 9 bases lying between them. Per the germline V gene, CDR1 is SQVTM and CDR2 is ANQGSEA. The chain's CDR3 is CSVLEDTDTQYF. The CDR3 coding sequence is TGCAGCGTATTGGAAGACACAGATACGCAGTATTTT.

This clone was seen once. The V gene is TRBV11-2, the J gene TRBJ2-1, with 10 bases identical to TRBD1. CDR1 and CDR2 (germline): SGHAT, FQNNGV. The V and J ends lost 6 bases and 6 bases, in that order; junction bases with no gene match: 11. The CDR3 covers 16 residues. The CDR3 protein is CASSLDDRGQFNEQFF. DNA of the CDR3: TGTGCCAGCAGTCTGGACGACAGGGGGCAGTTCAATGAGCAGTTCTTC.

This sequence joins TRBV6-1 and TRBJ1-1; 7 positions match TRBD1. Germline V gives CDR1 MNHNS, CDR2 SASEGT. V shed 1 base and J 10 bases; nucleotides not matched to a gene: 9. This CDR3 is 14 amino acids long. CDR3 sequence reads: CASSEVDRVIVAFF. DNA of the CDR3: TGTGCCAGCAGTGAAGTTGACAGGGTTATTGTAGCTTTCTTT.

The chain joins TRBV19 to TRBJ1-1, with a possible D match to TRBD1 (5 bases). Germline CDR1 reads LNHDA; CDR2 reads SQIVND (reference sequence). The CDR3 spans 13 residues. Trimming took 5 bases from V and 4 from J, leaving 11 bases between them. CDR3 sequence reads: CASSQGWSTEAFF. In DNA, the CDR3 is TGTGCCAGTAGTCAGGGTTGGAGCACTGAAGCTTTCTTT.

This chain joins TRBV28 and TRBJ2-2; D is unresolved. V lost 6 bases and J lost 0, with 11 bases in between. The CDR3 runs 15 residues. CDR1 is MDHEN and CDR2 is SYDVKM in the germline V gene. CDR3 in DNA: TGTGCCAGCAGCCCTCAGCCGACGAACACCGGGGAGCTGTTTTTT. Its protein product is CASSPQPTNTGELFF.

V and J are TRBV2 and TRBJ2-3, with 11 bases that match TRBD2. Germline V gene sequence: CDR1 SNHLY, CDR2 FYNNEI. The CDR3 contains 16 residues. The J segment lost 8 bases and the V segment lost 4 bases, leaving 11 bases of the junction unmatched. This CDR3 reads CASSGLLAGAKGTQYF. As DNA, the CDR3 is TGTGCCAGCAGTGGGCTACTAGCGGGAGCTAAAGGTACGCAGTATTTT.

The chain is built from TRBV19 and TRBJ2-1; weak D call: TRBD2 (6 bases). Germline loops: CDR1 LNHDA, CDR2 SQIVND (reference sequence). The CDR3 length is 15 residues. Trimming removed 5 bases from V and 2 bases from J, with 13 bases in between. CDR3 protein: CASSDGGTAYNEQFF. The CDR3 DNA reads TGTGCCAGTAGTGACGGGGGTACTGCCTACAATGAGCAGTTCTTC. Full variable domain (outside the CDR3, taken from reference TRBV19 and TRBJ2-1): DGGITQSPKYLFRKEGQNVTLSCEQNLNHDAMYWYRQDPGQGLRLIYYSQIVNDFQKGDIAEGYSVSREKKESFPLTVTSAQKNPTAFYLCASSDGGTAYNEQFFGPGTRLTVL.